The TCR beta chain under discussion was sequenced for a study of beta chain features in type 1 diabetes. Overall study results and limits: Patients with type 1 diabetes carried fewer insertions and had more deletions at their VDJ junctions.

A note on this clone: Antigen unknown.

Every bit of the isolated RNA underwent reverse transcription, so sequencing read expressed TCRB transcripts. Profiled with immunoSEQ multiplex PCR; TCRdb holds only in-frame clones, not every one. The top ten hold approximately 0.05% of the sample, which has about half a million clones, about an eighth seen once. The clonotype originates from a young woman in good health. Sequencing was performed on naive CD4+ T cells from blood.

Here the CDR3 reads CASSLVFYEQYF. DNA for the CDR3: TGTGCCAGCAGCTTAGTTTTCTACGAGCAGTACTTC. The chain combines TRBV7-2 with TRBJ2-7; D remains unclear. V gave up 1 base and J gave up 3 bases, with 4 bases separating them. From germline, CDR1 is SGHTA and CDR2 FQGNSA. The CDR3 spans 12 residues.